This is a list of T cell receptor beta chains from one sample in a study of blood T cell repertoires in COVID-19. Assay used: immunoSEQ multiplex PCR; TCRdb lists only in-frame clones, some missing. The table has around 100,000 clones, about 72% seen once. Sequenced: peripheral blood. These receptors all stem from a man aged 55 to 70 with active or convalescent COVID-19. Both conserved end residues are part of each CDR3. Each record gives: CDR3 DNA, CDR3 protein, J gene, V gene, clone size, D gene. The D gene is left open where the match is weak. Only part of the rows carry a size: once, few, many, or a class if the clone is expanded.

DNA: TGTGCCATTACTCCGGGACAGGGGAAACACGAGCAGTACTTC; CDR3: CAITPGQGKHEQYF; J: TRBJ2-7; V: TRBV10-3; size: -; D: TRBD1
DNA: TGTGCCAGTAGTAAGAAGGGACACAGAGGGGAGGAGACCCAGTACTTC; CDR3: CASSKKGHRGEETQYF; J: TRBJ2-5; V: TRBV19; size: -; D: -
DNA: TGCGCCAGCCAGAGGGTCCGCGGGGTGGGTTCACCCCTCCACTTT; CDR3: CASQRVRGVGSPLHF; J: TRBJ1-6; V: TRBV5-1; size: once; D: -
DNA: TGCGCCAGCAGCCCGGACATGGGCACTGAAGCTTTCTTT; CDR3: CASSPDMGTEAFF; J: TRBJ1-1; V: TRBV5-1; size: -; D: -
DNA: TGTGCCAGCACCCTAACTAGTAGCTCCTACAATGAGCAGTTCTTC; CDR3: CASTLTSSSYNEQFF; J: TRBJ2-1; V: TRBV2; size: -; D: -
DNA: TGCGCCAGCAGCCAGAATCTAGCGGGGGGCTCCTACAATGAGCAGTTCTTC; CDR3: CASSQNLAGGSYNEQFF; J: TRBJ2-1; V: TRBV4-3; size: -; D: TRBD2
DNA: TGCGCCAGCAGCTTTGGGATAGCGGGAGGAGCTTACAATGAGCAGTTCTTC; CDR3: CASSFGIAGGAYNEQFF; J: TRBJ2-1; V: TRBV5-1; size: -; D: TRBD2
DNA: TGTGCCAGCAGCTTAGGAAGGGGAGGGGAACGCCAAGAGACCCAGTACTTC; CDR3: CASSLGRGGERQETQYF; J: TRBJ2-5; V: TRBV11-2; size: -; D: TRBD2
DNA: TGTGCTAGCAGCTTAGCGGTGGGCAGGGGGGAGACCCAGTACTTC; CDR3: CASSLAVGRGETQYF; J: TRBJ2-5; V: TRBV7-7; size: -; D: -
DNA: TGTGCCAGCAGCTTCCGCGGACAGGGTTCCTACGAGCAGTACTTC; CDR3: CASSFRGQGSYEQYF; J: TRBJ2-7; V: TRBV5-6; size: few; D: TRBD1
DNA: TGTGCCAGCAGTCCCCGACAGGGGAACACTGAAGCTTTCTTT; CDR3: CASSPRQGNTEAFF; J: TRBJ1-1; V: TRBV27; size: -; D: TRBD1
DNA: TGTGCCAGCAGCCTAGGGACAGGGCGAAACACCATATATTTT; CDR3: CASSLGTGRNTIYF; J: TRBJ1-3; V: TRBV7-2; size: -; D: TRBD1
DNA: TGTGCCAGCAGCTTGAAGTCGGGGGGGCGTGAGACCCAGTACTTC; CDR3: CASSLKSGGRETQYF; J: TRBJ2-5; V: TRBV5-4; size: -; D: TRBD2
DNA: TGCGCCAGCAGCTACGACAGGGTGATTGACTATGGCTACACCTTC; CDR3: CASSYDRVIDYGYTF; J: TRBJ1-2; V: TRBV5-1; size: -; D: TRBD1
DNA: TGTGCCAGCAGCCGGGAGCAAAATAACAATGAGCAGTTCTTC; CDR3: CASSREQNNNEQFF; J: TRBJ2-1; V: TRBV7-9; size: -; D: -
DNA: TGCGCCAGCAGCCTTGCGACAGGGGCAGATGAGCAGTTCTTC; CDR3: CASSLATGADEQFF; J: TRBJ2-1; V: TRBV5-1; size: -; D: TRBD1
DNA: TGTGCCAGCAGTGCGACAGGCCATCAGCCCCAGCATTTT; CDR3: CASSATGHQPQHF; J: TRBJ1-5; V: TRBV28; size: -; D: -
DNA: TGTGCCAGCAGTTTAGTCAGGGGCCCCCTCCACTTT; CDR3: CASSLVRGPLHF; J: TRBJ1-6; V: TRBV12-3/TRBV12-4; size: -; D: -
DNA: TGCAGCTCCGCCAGAGGTTCTAGCACAGATACGCAGTATTTT; CDR3: CSSARGSSTDTQYF; J: TRBJ2-3; V: TRBV29-1; size: few; D: -
DNA: TGCGCCAGCAGCCAAGCGATACAGTTCATTAATGAGCAGTTCTTC; CDR3: CASSQAIQFINEQFF; J: TRBJ2-1; V: TRBV4-1; size: few; D: -
DNA: TGTGCCAGCAGTCGACAGGGGTTGGGGGGACAAGAGACCCAGTACTTC; CDR3: CASSRQGLGGQETQYF; J: TRBJ2-5; V: TRBV2; size: -; D: TRBD1
DNA: TGTGCCAGCAGTGAAGGGTTAGCGTTAAGTTCCTACGAGCAGTACTTC; CDR3: CASSEGLALSSYEQYF; J: TRBJ2-7; V: TRBV2; size: -; D: -
DNA: TGTGCCAGCAGCGGGACAAAGGGCAATGAGCAGTTCTTC; CDR3: CASSGTKGNEQFF; J: TRBJ2-1; V: TRBV6-4; size: -; D: -
DNA: TGTGCCAGCAGCTTAGGCCCAGGGACTAGCGGGAGCGGGTCCTACAATGAGCAGTTCTTC; CDR3: CASSLGPGTSGSGSYNEQFF; J: TRBJ2-1; V: TRBV13; size: -; D: TRBD2
DNA: TGTGCCAGCAGCGACAGCCAGTGGTCCTACAATGAGCAGTTCTTC; CDR3: CASSDSQWSYNEQFF; J: TRBJ2-1; V: TRBV5-6; size: -; D: -
DNA: TGTGCCAGCAGTGATCGGATGACAGCCCGAAACACCATATATTTT; CDR3: CASSDRMTARNTIYF; J: TRBJ1-3; V: TRBV2; size: -; D: -
DNA: TGCAGCGTTGAAGGGACAGGGGGGGCCGAGCAGTACTTC; CDR3: CSVEGTGGAEQYF; J: TRBJ2-7; V: TRBV29-1; size: -; D: TRBD1
DNA: TGCGCCAGCCGAGGGGGTGAAAAACTGTTTTTT; CDR3: CASRGGEKLFF; J: TRBJ1-4; V: TRBV5-1; size: -; D: -
DNA: TGTGCCAGCAGCTTAGGCTCCAACAATGAGCAGTTCTTC; CDR3: CASSLGSNNEQFF; J: TRBJ2-1; V: TRBV7-3; size: -; D: -
DNA: TGTGCCAGCAGCTTGATTCAGGGACTAGTTGGCGATGAGCAGTTCTTC; CDR3: CASSLIQGLVGDEQFF; J: TRBJ2-1; V: TRBV11-3; size: -; D: TRBD2
DNA: TGCGCCAGCAGCTTGGAATCATACACCGGGGAGCTGTTTTTT; CDR3: CASSLESYTGELFF; J: TRBJ2-2; V: TRBV5-1; size: -; D: -
DNA: TGTGCCAGCAGTGCCATACCTGTTGGACAGGGGGCTAATTCACCCCTCCACTTT; CDR3: CASSAIPVGQGANSPLHF; J: TRBJ1-6; V: TRBV6-1; size: -; D: TRBD1
DNA: TGCGCCAGCAGCGCTACGGGACTAGCGGACCGTCATGAGCAGTTCTTC; CDR3: CASSATGLADRHEQFF; J: TRBJ2-1; V: TRBV5-1; size: -; D: TRBD2
DNA: TGTGCCACCAGTGATTTGCCGACTAGCGGGAGGGCCGGGACAGATACGCAGTATTTT; CDR3: CATSDLPTSGRAGTDTQYF; J: TRBJ2-3; V: TRBV24-1; size: -; D: TRBD2
DNA: TGCGCCAGCAGCTTTAGGGTGGGGAGCTCCTACAATGAGCAGTTCTTC; CDR3: CASSFRVGSSYNEQFF; J: TRBJ2-1; V: TRBV5-1; size: -; D: -
DNA: TGTGTCAGCAGTTCGACAGGGCCTAGCGGGGCCACCTACGAGCAGTACTTC; CDR3: CVSSSTGPSGATYEQYF; J: TRBJ2-7; V: TRBV27; size: -; D: TRBD2
DNA: TGCAGCGCCTCGTCGGGGGGCTATTTTGAAAAACTGTTTTTT; CDR3: CSASSGGYFEKLFF; J: TRBJ1-4; V: TRBV29-1; size: -; D: -
DNA: TGTGCCAGTAGTACCAGGACAGGGGGCGCAGGCTATGGCTACACCTTC; CDR3: CASSTRTGGAGYGYTF; J: TRBJ1-2; V: TRBV19; size: -; D: TRBD1
DNA: TGTGCCAGCAGTGAACGCTCTGGGAATCGGCGAGGGAACACCATATATTTT; CDR3: CASSERSGNRRGNTIYF; J: TRBJ1-3; V: TRBV6-1; size: -; D: -
DNA: TGTGCCAGCAGCCAATTAGGACTAGCGGGAGGGACCGGGGAGCTGTTTTTT; CDR3: CASSQLGLAGGTGELFF; J: TRBJ2-2; V: TRBV3-1/TRBV3-2; size: -; D: TRBD2
DNA: TGTGCCTGTCGGCGGGGGGAAGTATCGGACACTGAAGCTTTCTTT; CDR3: CACRRGEVSDTEAFF; J: TRBJ1-1; V: TRBV6-5; size: -; D: -
DNA: TGCAGTGCTAGGGCAGGATATGGCTACACCTTC; CDR3: CSARAGYGYTF; J: TRBJ1-2; V: TRBV20-1; size: -; D: -
DNA: TGTGCCAGCAGCCTCAGGGAGGGGCAAGCTACCGGGGAGCTGTTTTTT; CDR3: CASSLREGQATGELFF; J: TRBJ2-2; V: TRBV4-2; size: -; D: TRBD2
DNA: TGTGCCTGGAGTGTAAGTGGCGGGAGGGCCTCGGAGACCCAGTACTTC; CDR3: CAWSVSGGRASETQYF; J: TRBJ2-5; V: TRBV30; size: -; D: TRBD2
DNA: TGTGCCAGCAGCTTGCGGGGAGGACAGGGGTACTACAATGAGCAGTTCTTC; CDR3: CASSLRGGQGYYNEQFF; J: TRBJ2-1; V: TRBV13; size: -; D: TRBD1
DNA: TGTGCCAGCAGACCGACAGAAAACTATGGCTACACCTTC; CDR3: CASRPTENYGYTF; J: TRBJ1-2; V: TRBV5-6; size: few; D: -
DNA: TGTGCCATCAGTGAACGCGGGACAGGGGGCTATGGCTACACCTTC; CDR3: CAISERGTGGYGYTF; J: TRBJ1-2; V: TRBV10-3; size: -; D: TRBD1
DNA: TGTGCCACCAGTGATGACCTTGGGACAGGGATTCGGAATGAGCAGTTCTTC; CDR3: CATSDDLGTGIRNEQFF; J: TRBJ2-1; V: TRBV24-1; size: -; D: TRBD1